A single sample gave rise to the 23 T cell receptor beta chains below, sequenced in a study of T cells in Graves' hyperthyroidism and ophthalmopathy. Amplification of TCR beta CDR3 regions used RNA as the template. First-round RT-PCR targeting the TCR CDR3 was performed with the HTBI primer set. In TCRdb, the multiplex PCR reads were re-called with MiXCR into one record per CDR3 protein. The top ten hold around 10% of the sample, which has hundreds of thousands of distinct CDR3 sequences, 38% seen once. Input material: blood. These receptors came from a man between 18 and 29 years old with Graves' hyperthyroidism.

Many counts were recorded for this clonotype. The genes are TRBV10-3 and TRBJ1-5; D uncertain. The CDR3 spans 13 residues. Deletions cut 7 bases from V and 4 bases from J, with 11 bases between. Germline-derived CDR1 and CDR2 are ENHRY and SYGVKD. CDR3 in amino acids: CAITGDLNQPQHF. The CDR3 bases are TGTGCCATCACTGGGGATTTGAATCAGCCCCAGCATTTT.

This clonotype occurred many times. V is TRBV15 and J is TRBJ1-4; D gene unclear. The V end was cut by 0 bases, the J end by 5 bases, with 7 bases between. The CDR3 spans 14 residues. CDR1 is LNHNV and CDR2 is YYDKDF in the germline V gene (reference sequence). The CDR3 DNA reads as TGTGCCACCAGCAGAGAAGGTCCGAATGAAAAACTGTTTTTT. It translates to CATSREGPNEKLFF.

The chain employs TRBV29-1 and TRBJ2-7, with TRBD1 matching 7 bases. Losses at the gene ends were 8 bases for V and 2 bases for J; bases not matched to a gene: 6. Germline assignment: CDR1 SQVTM and CDR2 ANQGSEA. The CDR3 consists of 12 residues. For the CDR3, the DNA is TGCAGCTTAACGGGACAGACCTACGAGCAGTACTTC. It specifies CSLTGQTYEQYF.

This clonotype was seen once. The chain recombines TRBV13 with TRBJ2-5, with TRBD2 matching 15 bases. Germline V CDR1 and CDR2: PRHDT, FYEKMQ (reference sequence). The CDR3 sequence is 16 residues long. The junction had 4 bases not matched to a gene; V was cut back by 3 bases and J by 5 bases. The CDR3 sequence is CASSFNGLAGGETQYF. The CDR3 DNA sequence: TGTGCCAGCAGCTTCAATGGACTAGCGGGAGGGGAGACCCAGTACTTC.

This clonotype was detected only a few times. This could be a read error, since a much larger clone is one nucleotide away. The V gene is TRBV29-1, the J gene TRBJ1-1, with a weak D call TRBD1 (5 bases). V shed 6 bases and J shed 4 bases, with 12 bases lying between them. Per the germline V gene, CDR1 is SQVTM and CDR2 is ANQGSEA. This CDR3 has 12 amino acids. The DNA of the CDR3 is TGCAGCGTGGGGGAGGGGTGCACTGAAGCTTTCTTT. Protein: CSVGEGCTEAFF.

The CDR3 reads CASVSVTNTEAFF. The CDR3 DNA reads TGTGCCAGCGTGTCGGTTACGAACACTGAAGCTTTCTTT. The chain is built from TRBV2 and TRBJ1-1; D is unresolved. Per germline, CDR1 SNHLY and CDR2 FYNNEI. This CDR3 comprises 13 residues. The V end lost 8 bases, the J end lost 1 base, and 11 bases lay between the germline ends.

CDR3 in amino acids: CSGRGSSVETQYF. CDR3 nucleotides: TGCAGTGGAAGGGGTTCATCAGTCGAGACCCAGTACTTC. The V and J genes are TRBV20-1 and TRBJ2-5; D perhaps matches TRBD1 (5 bases). Germline-derived CDR1 and CDR2 are DFQATT and SNEGSKA (reference sequence). The CDR3 is 13 residues long. Trimming took off 7 bases at V and 5 bases at J, with 17 bases between the two ends.

Concerning this clonotype: This may arise from a read error, as a much more abundant clone is one base away. The CDR3 region has the DNA TGTGCCAGCAGCTTAGGTTTCGCGAGCACTGAAGCTTTCTTT. Its translation is CASSLGFASTEAFF. This chain connects TRBV7-9 to TRBJ1-1, with no clear D. The CDR3 totals 14 residues. CDR1 is SEHNR, CDR2 FQNEAQ, per germline (reference sequence). The V end lost 1 base, the J end lost 4 bases, and 10 bases lay between the germline ends.

The chain couples TRBV29-1 to TRBJ2-7; TRBD2 aligns across 7 bases. V lost 4 bases to trimming and J lost 3 bases; unmatched junction nucleotides: 12. CDR1 is SQVTM and CDR2 is ANQGSEA in the germline V gene. CDR3 size: 15 residues. This CDR3 is CSVAGGDEDGYEQYF. As DNA, the CDR3 is TGCAGCGTTGCGGGGGGAGACGAGGACGGCTACGAGCAGTACTTC.

This sequence joins TRBV20-1 and TRBJ2-3; tentative D call: TRBD2 (6 bases). Trimming removed 3 bases at V and 0 bases at J, with 10 bases between. CDR1 DFQATT and CDR2 SNEGSKA come from the germline V gene (reference sequence). CDR3 length: 14 residues. The CDR3 protein is CSARRSGSTDTQYF. DNA of the CDR3: TGCAGTGCTAGGCGTAGCGGAAGCACAGATACGCAGTATTTT.

On this clonotype: An end of the junction differs from the germline gene, which may be a read error. V and J are TRBV29-1 and TRBJ1-1; perhaps TRBD1 as D (6 bases). The germline V gene encodes CDR1 SQVTM and CDR2 ANQGSEA. The length of the CDR3 is 12 residues. This chain's CDR3 is CAWIQGWTEAFF. CDR3 nucleotides: TGTGCCTGGATACAGGGATGGACTGAAGCTTTCTTT.

This clonotype came up a few times. This chain links TRBV5-1 with TRBJ1-1, with 11 bases aligning to TRBD1. Germline trimming cut 4 bases from V and 4 bases from J; bases unmatched to any gene: 9. The germline gives CDR1 SGHRS, CDR2 YFSETQ. This CDR3 has 16 amino acids. The CDR3, as DNA: TGCGCCAGCAGCCAAGCTTGGACAGGGGGCGGCACTGAAGCTTTCTTT. Its protein product is CASSQAWTGGGTEAFF.

The rearrangement uses TRBV2 and TRBJ2-7; D is unclear. The germline V gene encodes CDR1 SNHLY and CDR2 FYNNEI. V shed 5 bases and J shed 4 bases, with 12 bases lying between them. The CDR3 is made up of 13 amino acids. The CDR3 region has the DNA TGTGCCAGCAGTCCCCGTCCCCAATACGAGCAGTACTTC. Amino acid sequence: CASSPRPQYEQYF.

This chain links TRBV19 with TRBJ2-7; the match to TRBD1 covers 9 bases. With V trimmed by 6 bases and J by 12 bases, 6 bases remained unmatched. This CDR3 is built from 11 residues. Germline V gene lookup returns CDR1 LNHDA and CDR2 SQIVND (reference sequence). The CDR3 DNA reads TGTGCCAGTAGCCCCGGGACAGGGCTGTACTTC. It codes for CASSPGTGLYF.

The V call is TRBV29-1, the J call TRBJ1-1; maybe TRBD1 (5 bases). Germline V gene lookup returns CDR1 SQVTM and CDR2 ANQGSEA. The CDR3 contains 12 residues. V shed 4 bases and J shed 5 bases, with 11 bases lying between them. This CDR3 is CSVGREGTEAFF. The DNA of the CDR3 is TGCAGCGTTGGGAGGGAGGGGACTGAAGCTTTCTTT.

As regards this clonotype: A much bigger clone sits one base away, suggesting this may be a read error. The rearrangement uses TRBV7-9 and TRBJ2-5, with D perhaps matching TRBD1 (5 bases). The CDR3 totals 13 residues. The V gene lost 8 bases and the J gene lost 5 bases, with 15 bases spanning the gap. Germline lookup yields CDR1 SEHNR and CDR2 FQNEAQ (reference sequence). The CDR3 DNA reads TGTGCCAGCGGTATGGACACTACGGAGACCCAGTACTTC. It is translated as CASGMDTTETQYF.

As for this clonotype: An end of the junction does not agree with germline; a read error may underlie this. J is TRBJ1-2 and V is TRBV4-1; D gene unclear. Germline assignment: CDR1 MGHRA and CDR2 YSYEKL. CDR3 length equals 12 residues. The CDR3 DNA follows: TGCGCCAGCAGTCAAGGTTTTGATGGCTACACCTTC. It encodes CASSQGFDGYTF.

Remarks on this clonotype: Being one base from a much bigger clone, this may be a read error. The V and J genes are TRBV13 and TRBJ1-1; D not resolved. The ends were cut back, 5 bases at V and 4 bases at J, with 11 bases in the middle. The CDR3 length is 13 residues. Germline V gene lookup returns CDR1 PRHDT and CDR2 FYEKMQ (reference sequence). Here the CDR3 DNA reads TGTGCCAGCAGCGCGACACCGAGCACTGAAGCTTTCTTT. Protein product: CASSATPSTEAFF.

This clonotype has just a few counts. The CDR3 region has the DNA TGTGCCAGCAGTTACTCGACCACGTCCGAGCAGTACTTC. This sequence encodes CASSYSTTSEQYF. The chain employs TRBV6-8 and TRBJ2-7; D gene ambiguous. In germline, CDR1 is MNHGY, CDR2 SAAAGT. Trimming took off 0 bases at V and 6 bases at J, with 9 bases between the two ends. The CDR3 has 13 amino acids.

The J gene is TRBJ1-2, the V gene TRBV2, with D possibly matching TRBD1 (6 bases). The CDR3 contains 12 residues. Trimming cost V 6 bases and J 8 bases, with 13 bases left between them. Per the germline V gene, CDR1 is SNHLY and CDR2 is FYNNEI. The CDR3 protein is CASRTGTLGYTF. CDR3 in DNA: TGTGCCAGCAGAACCGGGACACTGGGCTACACCTTC.

This clonotype was counted at least ten times. The chain recombines TRBV12-3 or TRBV12-4 with TRBJ1-3; TRBD1 matches at 9 bases. V lost 6 bases to trimming and J lost 0 bases; unmatched junction nucleotides: 0. The CDR3 covers 14 residues. CDR3 sequence reads: CASRTGGSGNTIYF. The CDR3 DNA sequence: TGTGCCAGCAGGACAGGGGGCTCTGGAAACACCATATATTTT.

In the case of this clonotype: Just one base apart from a much larger clone, this may be a read error. This rearrangement joins TRBV7-9 to TRBJ1-2; D is uncertain. This CDR3 region has 12 residues. The germline V gene encodes CDR1 SEHNR and CDR2 FQNEAQ (reference sequence). The V end lost 5 bases, the J end lost 3 bases, and 7 bases lay between the germline ends. CDR3 in amino acids: CASSPTHYGYTF. Here the CDR3 DNA reads TGTGCCAGCAGCCCGACACACTATGGCTACACCTTC.

The J gene is TRBJ2-2, the V gene TRBV20-1, with D perhaps matching TRBD1 or TRBD2 (5 bases each). CDR1 DFQATT and CDR2 SNEGSKA come from the germline V gene (reference sequence). Trimming took 5 bases from V and 1 from J, leaving 8 bases between them. The CDR3 consists of 13 residues. The CDR3 here is CSAGGRNTGELFF. CDR3 coding DNA: TGCAGTGCTGGGGGAAGGAACACCGGGGAGCTGTTTTTT.